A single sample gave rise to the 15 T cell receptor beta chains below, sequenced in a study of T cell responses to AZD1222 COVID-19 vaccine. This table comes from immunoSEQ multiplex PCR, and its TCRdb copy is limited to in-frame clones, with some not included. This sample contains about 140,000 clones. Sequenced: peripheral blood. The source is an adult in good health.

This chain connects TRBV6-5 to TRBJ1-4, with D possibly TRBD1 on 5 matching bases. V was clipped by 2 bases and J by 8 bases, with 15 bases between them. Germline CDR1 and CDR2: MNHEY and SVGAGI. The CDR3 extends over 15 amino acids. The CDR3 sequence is CASSYTGTEREKLFF. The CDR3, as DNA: TGTGCCAGCAGTTACACCGGGACTGAGCGGGAAAAACTGTTTTTT.

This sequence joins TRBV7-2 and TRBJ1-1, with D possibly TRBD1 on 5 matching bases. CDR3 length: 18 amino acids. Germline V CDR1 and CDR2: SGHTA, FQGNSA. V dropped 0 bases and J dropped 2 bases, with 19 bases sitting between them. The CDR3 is CASSLAPRRRGLNTEAFF. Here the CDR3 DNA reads TGTGCCAGCAGCTTAGCGCCTCGCCGGCGGGGCCTTAACACTGAAGCTTTCTTT.

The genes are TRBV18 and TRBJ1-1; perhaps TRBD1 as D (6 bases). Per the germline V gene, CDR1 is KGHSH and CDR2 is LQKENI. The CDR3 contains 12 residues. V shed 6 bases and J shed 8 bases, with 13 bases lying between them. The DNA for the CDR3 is TGTGCCAGCTCCCCGGAGGGGGTCGAAGCTTTCTTT. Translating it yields CASSPEGVEAFF.

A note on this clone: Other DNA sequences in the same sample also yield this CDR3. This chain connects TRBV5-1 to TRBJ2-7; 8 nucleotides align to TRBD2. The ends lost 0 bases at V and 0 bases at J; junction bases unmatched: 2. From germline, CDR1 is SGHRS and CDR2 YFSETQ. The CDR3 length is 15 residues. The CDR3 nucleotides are TGCGCCAGCAGCTTGGGGAGCGGGGGCTCCTACGAGCAGTACTTC. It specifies CASSLGSGGSYEQYF.

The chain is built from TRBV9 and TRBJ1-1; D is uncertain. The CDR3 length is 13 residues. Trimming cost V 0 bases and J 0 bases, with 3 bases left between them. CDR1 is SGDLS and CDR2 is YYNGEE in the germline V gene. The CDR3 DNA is TGTGCCAGCAGCGTAGGAATGAACACTGAAGCTTTCTTT. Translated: CASSVGMNTEAFF.

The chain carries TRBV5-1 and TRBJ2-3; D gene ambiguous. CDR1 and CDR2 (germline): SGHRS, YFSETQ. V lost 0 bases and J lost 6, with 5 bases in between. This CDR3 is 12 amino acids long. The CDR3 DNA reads TGCGCCAGCAGCTTGGGACGGGATACGCAGTATTTT. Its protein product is CASSLGRDTQYF.

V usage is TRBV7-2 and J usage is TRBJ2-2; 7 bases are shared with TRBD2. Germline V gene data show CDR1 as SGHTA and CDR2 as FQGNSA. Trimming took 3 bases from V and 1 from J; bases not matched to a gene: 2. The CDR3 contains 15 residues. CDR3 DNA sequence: TGTGCCAGCAGCTTGGCGGGGGAGAACACCGGGGAGCTGTTTTTT. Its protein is CASSLAGENTGELFF.

CDR3: CASSPLDRGEYNEQFF. CDR3 bases: TGTGCCAGCTCACCCCTGGACAGGGGGGAATACAATGAGCAGTTCTTC. J is TRBJ2-1 and V is TRBV18; TRBD1 matches 10 bases. The CDR3 is 16 residues long. With 3 bases clipped from V and 4 bases from J, the junction kept 6 bases outside the gene matches. The germline V gene has CDR1 KGHSH and CDR2 LQKENI.

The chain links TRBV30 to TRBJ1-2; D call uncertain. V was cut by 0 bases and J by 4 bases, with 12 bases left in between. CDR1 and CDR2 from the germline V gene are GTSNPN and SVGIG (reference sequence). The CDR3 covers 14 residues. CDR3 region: CAWSVNVISYGYTF. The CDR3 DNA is TGTGCCTGGAGTGTTAACGTAATAAGCTATGGCTACACCTTC.

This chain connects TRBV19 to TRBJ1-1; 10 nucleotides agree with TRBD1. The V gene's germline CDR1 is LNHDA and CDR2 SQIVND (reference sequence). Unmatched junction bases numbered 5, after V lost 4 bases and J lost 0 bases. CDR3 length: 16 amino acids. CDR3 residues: CASSTTGGRMNTEAFF. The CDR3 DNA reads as TGTGCCAGTAGTACGACAGGGGGCAGGATGAACACTGAAGCTTTCTTT.

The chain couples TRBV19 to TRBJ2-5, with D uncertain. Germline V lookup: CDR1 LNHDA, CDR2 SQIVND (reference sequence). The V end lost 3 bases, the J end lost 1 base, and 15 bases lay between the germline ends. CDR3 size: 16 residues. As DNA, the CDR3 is TGTGCCAGTAGTATCCAGGCGCAGAACTCCCAAGAGACCCAGTACTTC. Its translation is CASSIQAQNSQETQYF.

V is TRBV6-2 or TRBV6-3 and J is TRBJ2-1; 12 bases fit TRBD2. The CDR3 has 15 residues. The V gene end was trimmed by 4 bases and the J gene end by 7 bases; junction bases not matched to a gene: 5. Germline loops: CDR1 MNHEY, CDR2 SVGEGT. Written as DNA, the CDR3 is TGTGCCAGCAGTTCCGGACTAGCGGGGAGGAATGAGCAGTTCTTC. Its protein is CASSSGLAGRNEQFF.

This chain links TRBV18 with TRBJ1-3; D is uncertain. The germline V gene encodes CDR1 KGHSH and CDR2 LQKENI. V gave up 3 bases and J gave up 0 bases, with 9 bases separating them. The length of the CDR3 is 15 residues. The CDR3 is CASSPPVNSGNTIYF. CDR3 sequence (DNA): TGTGCCAGCTCACCTCCAGTTAACTCTGGAAACACCATATATTTT.

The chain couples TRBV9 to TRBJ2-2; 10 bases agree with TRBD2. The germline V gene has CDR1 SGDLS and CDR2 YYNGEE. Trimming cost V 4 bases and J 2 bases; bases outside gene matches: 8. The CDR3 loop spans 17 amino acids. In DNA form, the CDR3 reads TGTGCCAGCAGCCTTCGGACTAGCGGAACCAACACCGGGGAGCTGTTTTTT. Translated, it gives CASSLRTSGTNTGELFF.

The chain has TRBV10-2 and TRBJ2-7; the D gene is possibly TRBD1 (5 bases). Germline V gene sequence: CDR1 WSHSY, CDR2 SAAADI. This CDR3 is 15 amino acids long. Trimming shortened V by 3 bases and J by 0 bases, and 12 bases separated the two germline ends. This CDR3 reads CASSETRGFSYEQYF. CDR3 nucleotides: TGCGCCAGCAGTGAAACAAGGGGATTCTCCTACGAGCAGTACTTC.